In its sample, the clone carrying this TCR beta chain was seen a few times. Then a second PCR, running about 7 to 11 cycles, was carried out with a sample-barcoded 5' primer and a J-beta primer mix. TCRdb recomputed calls from the 5' RACE reads with MiXCR, one row per CDR3 protein. The repertoire holds around 1,500,000 distinct CDR3 sequences, with 28% as singletons. This record belongs to a study of blood T cells in healthy people across ages. The V gene's germline CDR1 is SGHRS and CDR2 YFSETQ. This CDR3 is 15 amino acids long. Trimming pared 0 bases from V and 5 bases from J, leaving 12 bases between.

The chain couples TRBV5-1 to TRBJ2-1, with D unresolved. Material for sequencing was blood. The clonotype was recovered from a woman in her thirties in good health. The CDR3 nucleotides read TGCGCCAGCAGCTTGGTCTCTTTCCCAGACAATGAGCAGTTCTTC. It yields the protein CASSLVSFPDNEQFF. The full variable domain, rest sourced from reference TRBV5-1 and TRBJ2-1, is KAGVTQTPRYLIKTRGQQVTLSCSPISGHRSVSWYQQTPGQGLQFLFEYFSETQRNKGNFPGRFSGRQFSNSRSEMNVSTLELGDSALYLCASSLVSFPDNEQFFGPGTRLTVL.